Each of the 7 T cell receptor beta chains below was sequenced from the same sample in a study of identical twins. TCRdb itself ran the 5' RACE reads through MiXCR, one entry per CDR3 protein. The repertoire has fewer than 500,000 distinct CDR3 sequences, 24% of them found once; the top ten carry roughly 2.8%. These data also featured in a second study, about T cells expressing NK-cell markers.

Sequenced input: CD4+ T cells sorted from blood. The origin of the receptors is a woman younger than 30 in good health.

The chain joins TRBV5-1 to TRBJ2-1; 9 positions agree with TRBD2. J gave up 10 bases and V 0 bases, and 11 bases lay outside the gene matches. The CDR3 length is 16 residues. Germline assignment: CDR1 SGHRS and CDR2 YFSETQ. CDR3 loop: CASSLGDSGRGEEQFF. CDR3 coding DNA: TGCGCCAGCAGCTTGGGGGATAGCGGGAGAGGTGAGGAGCAGTTCTTC.

This rearrangement joins TRBV24-1 to TRBJ2-1; D possibly corresponds to TRBD2 (6 bases). Germline V gene data show CDR1 as KGHDR and CDR2 as SFDVKD. The V end was cut by 5 bases, the J end by 3 bases, with 13 bases between. This CDR3 contains 15 residues. This CDR3 reads CATSGAGTGYNEQFF. Written as DNA, the CDR3 is TGTGCCACCAGTGGGGCGGGAACGGGCTACAATGAGCAGTTCTTC.

The CDR3 is CASSSVGALGETQYF. The CDR3 nucleotides are TGTGCCAGCAGCTCCGTCGGGGCCTTAGGGGAGACCCAGTACTTC. This sequence joins TRBV7-9 and TRBJ2-5, with D perhaps given as TRBD1 or TRBD2 (5 bases each). The CDR3 runs 15 residues. Trimming took off 4 bases at V and 5 bases at J, with 17 bases between the two ends. Germline V gene sequence: CDR1 SEHNR, CDR2 FQNEAQ (reference sequence).

V usage is TRBV5-1 and J usage is TRBJ2-1; D is possibly TRBD1 or TRBD2 (5 bases each). Germline CDR1 reads SGHRS; CDR2 reads YFSETQ. This CDR3 contains 16 residues. V lost 4 bases to trimming and J lost 5 bases, with 19 bases between them. The CDR3 here is CASSVGLTAWDNEQFF. CDR3 coding DNA: TGCGCCAGCAGCGTAGGACTGACAGCCTGGGACAATGAGCAGTTCTTC.

This clonotype was seen a handful of times. The J gene is TRBJ1-1, the V gene TRBV29-1; D ambiguous. This CDR3 region has 13 residues. CDR1 and CDR2 (germline): SQVTM, ANQGSEA. V gave up 4 bases and J gave up 2 bases, with 11 bases separating them. CDR3 region: CSVVRQTNTEAFF. In DNA, the CDR3 is TGCAGCGTTGTTCGGCAGACCAACACTGAAGCTTTCTTT.

The rearrangement uses TRBV12-3 or TRBV12-4 and TRBJ2-7; D is unresolved. The CDR3 consists of 15 residues. V was cut by 3 bases and J by 2 bases, with 14 bases left in between. CDR3 residues: CASSFHEIPAYEQYF. The CDR3 bases are TGTGCCAGCAGTTTCCATGAAATTCCTGCCTACGAGCAGTACTTC.

DNA of the CDR3: TGTGCCAGCAGTACCTGGGACAGGGGGCATAATGAGCAGTTCTTC. It codes for CASSTWDRGHNEQFF. The V call is TRBV25-1, the J call TRBJ2-1, with TRBD1 identical over 12 bases. J gave up 7 bases and V 5 bases, and 6 bases lay outside the gene matches. CDR1 and CDR2 (germline): MGHDK, SYGVNS. The CDR3 length is 15 residues.